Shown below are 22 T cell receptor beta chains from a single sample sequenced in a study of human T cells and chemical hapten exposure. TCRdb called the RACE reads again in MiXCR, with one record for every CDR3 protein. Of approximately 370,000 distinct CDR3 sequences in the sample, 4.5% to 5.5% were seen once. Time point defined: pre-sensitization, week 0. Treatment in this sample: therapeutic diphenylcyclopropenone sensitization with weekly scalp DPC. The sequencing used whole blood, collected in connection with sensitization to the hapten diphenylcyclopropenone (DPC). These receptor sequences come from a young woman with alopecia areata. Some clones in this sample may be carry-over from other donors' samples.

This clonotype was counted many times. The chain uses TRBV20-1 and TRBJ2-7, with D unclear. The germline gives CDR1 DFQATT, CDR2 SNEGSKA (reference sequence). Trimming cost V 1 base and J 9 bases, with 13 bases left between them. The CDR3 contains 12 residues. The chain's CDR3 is CSARGRLEAQYF. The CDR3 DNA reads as TGCAGTGCTAGAGGGAGACTGGAAGCGCAGTACTTC.

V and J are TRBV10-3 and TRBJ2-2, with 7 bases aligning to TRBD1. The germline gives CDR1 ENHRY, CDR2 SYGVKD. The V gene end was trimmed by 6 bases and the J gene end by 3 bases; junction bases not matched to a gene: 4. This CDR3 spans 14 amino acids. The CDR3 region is CAIRQGLDTGELFF. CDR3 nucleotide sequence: TGTGCCATCAGACAGGGGCTTGACACCGGGGAGCTGTTTTTT.

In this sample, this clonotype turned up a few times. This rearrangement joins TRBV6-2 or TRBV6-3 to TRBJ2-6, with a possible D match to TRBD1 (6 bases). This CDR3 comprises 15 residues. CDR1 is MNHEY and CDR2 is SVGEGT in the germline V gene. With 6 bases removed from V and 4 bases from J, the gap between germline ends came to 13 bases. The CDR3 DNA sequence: TGTGCCAGCAGACCTACAGGGTTAGGGGCCAACGTCCTGACTTTC. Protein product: CASRPTGLGANVLTF.

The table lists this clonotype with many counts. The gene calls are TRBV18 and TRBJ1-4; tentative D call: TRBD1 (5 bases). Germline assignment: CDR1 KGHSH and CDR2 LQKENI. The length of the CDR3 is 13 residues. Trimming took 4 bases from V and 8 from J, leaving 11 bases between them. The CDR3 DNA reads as TGTGCCAGCTCACAGGGACTTAAAGAAAAACTGTTTTTT. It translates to CASSQGLKEKLFF.

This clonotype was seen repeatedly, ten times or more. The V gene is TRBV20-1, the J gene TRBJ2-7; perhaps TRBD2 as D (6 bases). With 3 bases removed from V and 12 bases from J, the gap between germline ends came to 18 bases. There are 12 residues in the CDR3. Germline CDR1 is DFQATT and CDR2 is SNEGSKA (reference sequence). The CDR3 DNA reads TGCAGTGCTAGTGCTGGACTAAGAGACCTGTACTTC. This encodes CSASAGLRDLYF.

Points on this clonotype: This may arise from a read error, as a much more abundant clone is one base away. CDR3 DNA sequence: TGTGCCAGCAGCTTCGGGTACACTGAAGCTTTCTTT. Protein product: CASSFGYTEAFF. J is TRBJ1-1 and V is TRBV7-2, with unresolved D. Germline V gene lookup returns CDR1 SGHTA and CDR2 FQGNSA. This CDR3 spans 12 amino acids. The V and J ends lost 3 bases and 3 bases respectively, with 5 bases between them.

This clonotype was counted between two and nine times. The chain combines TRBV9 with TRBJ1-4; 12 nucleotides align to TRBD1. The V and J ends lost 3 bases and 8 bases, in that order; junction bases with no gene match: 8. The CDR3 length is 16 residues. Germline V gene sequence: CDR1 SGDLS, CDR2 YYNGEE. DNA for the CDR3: TGTGCCAGCAGCGACGCTGGGACAGGGGGCGAAGAAAAACTGTTTTTT. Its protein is CASSDAGTGGEEKLFF.

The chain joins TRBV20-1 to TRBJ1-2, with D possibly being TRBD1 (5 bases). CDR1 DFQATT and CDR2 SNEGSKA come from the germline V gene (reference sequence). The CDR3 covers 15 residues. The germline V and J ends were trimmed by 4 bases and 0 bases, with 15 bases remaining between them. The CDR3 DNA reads TGCAGTGCTACAAACTTCAGGGCTTCTAACTATGGCTACACCTTC. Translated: CSATNFRASNYGYTF.

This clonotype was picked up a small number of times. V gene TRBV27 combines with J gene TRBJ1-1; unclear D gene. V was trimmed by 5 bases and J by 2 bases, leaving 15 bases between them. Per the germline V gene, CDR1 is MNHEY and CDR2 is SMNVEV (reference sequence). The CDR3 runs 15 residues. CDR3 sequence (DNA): TGTGCCAGCAGTATTAACGGGCAGCTTAACACTGAAGCTTTCTTT. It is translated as CASSINGQLNTEAFF.

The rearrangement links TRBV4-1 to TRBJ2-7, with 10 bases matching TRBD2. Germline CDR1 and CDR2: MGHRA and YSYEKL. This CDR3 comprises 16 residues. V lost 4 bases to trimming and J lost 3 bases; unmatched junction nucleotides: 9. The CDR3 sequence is CASSPGASGGVYEQYF. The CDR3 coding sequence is TGCGCCAGCAGCCCCGGAGCTAGCGGGGGAGTCTACGAGCAGTACTTC.

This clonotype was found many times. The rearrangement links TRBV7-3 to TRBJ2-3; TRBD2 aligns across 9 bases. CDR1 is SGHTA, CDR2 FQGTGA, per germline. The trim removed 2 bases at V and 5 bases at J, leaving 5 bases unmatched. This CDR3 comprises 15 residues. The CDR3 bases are TGTGCCAGCAGCTTAGCGGGGGGGCCGGGAGATACGCAGTATTTT. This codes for CASSLAGGPGDTQYF.

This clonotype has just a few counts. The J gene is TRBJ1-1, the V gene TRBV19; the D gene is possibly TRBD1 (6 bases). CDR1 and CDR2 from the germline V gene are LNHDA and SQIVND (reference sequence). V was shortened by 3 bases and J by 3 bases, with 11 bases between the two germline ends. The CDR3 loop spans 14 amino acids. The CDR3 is CASSMQGRDTEAFF. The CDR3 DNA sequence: TGTGCCAGTAGTATGCAGGGGAGGGACACTGAAGCTTTCTTT.

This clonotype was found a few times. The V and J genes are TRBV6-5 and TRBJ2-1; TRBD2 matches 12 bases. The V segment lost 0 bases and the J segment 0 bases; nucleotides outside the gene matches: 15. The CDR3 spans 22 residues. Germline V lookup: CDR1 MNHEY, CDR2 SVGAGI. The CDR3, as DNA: TGTGCCAGCAGTTACTCGATTACCCCAGGAACTAGCGGGGGGAGCTCCTACAATGAGCAGTTCTTC. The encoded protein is CASSYSITPGTSGGSSYNEQFF.

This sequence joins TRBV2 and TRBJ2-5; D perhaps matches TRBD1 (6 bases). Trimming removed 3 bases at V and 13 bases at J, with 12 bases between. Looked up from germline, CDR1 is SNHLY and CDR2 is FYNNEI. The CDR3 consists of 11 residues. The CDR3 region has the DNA TGTGCCAGCAGTGACCCACAGGGCCCGTACTTC. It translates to CASSDPQGPYF.

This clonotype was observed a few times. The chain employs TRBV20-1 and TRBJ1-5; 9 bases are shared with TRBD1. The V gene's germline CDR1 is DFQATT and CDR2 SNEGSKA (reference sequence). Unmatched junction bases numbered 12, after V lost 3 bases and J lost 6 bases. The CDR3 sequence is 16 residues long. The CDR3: CSASQDRDRVSQPQHF. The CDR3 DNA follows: TGCAGTGCTAGCCAGGACCGGGACAGGGTCAGTCAGCCCCAGCATTTT.

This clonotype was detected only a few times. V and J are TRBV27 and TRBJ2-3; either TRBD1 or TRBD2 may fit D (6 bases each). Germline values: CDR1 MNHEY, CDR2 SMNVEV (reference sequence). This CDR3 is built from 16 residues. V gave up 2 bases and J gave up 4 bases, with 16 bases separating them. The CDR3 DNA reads TGTGCCAGCAGTTTAAGCAGGGGAGGACTTTCAGATACGCAGTATTTT. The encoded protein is CASSLSRGGLSDTQYF.

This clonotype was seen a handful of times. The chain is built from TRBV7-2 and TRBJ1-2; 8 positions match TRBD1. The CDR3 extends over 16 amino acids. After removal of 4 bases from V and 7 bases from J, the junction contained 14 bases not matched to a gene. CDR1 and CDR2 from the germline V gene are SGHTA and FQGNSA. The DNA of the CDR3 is TGTGCCAGCAGCTCCCGTCCTCAGGGGGCAGCCGGTGGCTACACCTTC. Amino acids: CASSSRPQGAAGGYTF.

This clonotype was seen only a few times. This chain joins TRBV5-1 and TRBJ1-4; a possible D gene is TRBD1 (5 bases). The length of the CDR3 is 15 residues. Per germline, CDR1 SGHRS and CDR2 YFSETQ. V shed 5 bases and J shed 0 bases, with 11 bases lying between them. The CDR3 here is CASSTQGATNEKLFF. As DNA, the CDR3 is TGCGCCAGCAGTACTCAGGGTGCAACTAATGAAAAACTGTTTTTT. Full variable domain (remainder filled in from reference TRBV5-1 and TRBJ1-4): KAGVTQTPRYLIKTRGQQVTLSCSPISGHRSVSWYQQTPGQGLQFLFEYFSETQRNKGNFPGRFSGRQFSNSRSEMNVSTLELGDSALYLCASSTQGATNEKLFFGSGTQLSVL.

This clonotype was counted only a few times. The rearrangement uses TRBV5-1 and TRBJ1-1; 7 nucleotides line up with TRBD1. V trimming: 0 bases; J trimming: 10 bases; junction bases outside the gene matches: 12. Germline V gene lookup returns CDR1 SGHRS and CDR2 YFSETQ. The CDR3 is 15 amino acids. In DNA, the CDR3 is TGCGCCAGCAGCTTGGCCCTGAGACAGGGCCCCCCAGCTTTCTTT. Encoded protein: CASSLALRQGPPAFF.

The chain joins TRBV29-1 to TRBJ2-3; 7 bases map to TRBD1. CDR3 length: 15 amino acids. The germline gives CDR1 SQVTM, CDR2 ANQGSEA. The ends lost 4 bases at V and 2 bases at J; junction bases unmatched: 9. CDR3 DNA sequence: TGCAGCGTTGGGGGGACAGATGGACCCACAGATACGCAGTATTTT. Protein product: CSVGGTDGPTDTQYF.

For the CDR3, the DNA is TGTGCCAGCCACCCGGGACTAGCTCAACAGACCCAGTACTTC. It translates to CASHPGLAQQTQYF. The chain uses TRBV18 and TRBJ2-5; 9 bases agree with TRBD2. The V gene's germline CDR1 is KGHSH and CDR2 LQKENI. Germline trimming cut 8 bases from V and 6 bases from J; bases unmatched to any gene: 10. The CDR3 has 14 amino acids.

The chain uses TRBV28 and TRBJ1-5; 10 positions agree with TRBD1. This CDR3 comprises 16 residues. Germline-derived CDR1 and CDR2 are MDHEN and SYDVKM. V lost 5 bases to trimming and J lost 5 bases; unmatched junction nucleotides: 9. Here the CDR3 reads CASSPGQGGRYQPQHF. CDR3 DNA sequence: TGTGCCAGCAGTCCCGGACAGGGGGGGAGGTATCAGCCCCAGCATTTT.